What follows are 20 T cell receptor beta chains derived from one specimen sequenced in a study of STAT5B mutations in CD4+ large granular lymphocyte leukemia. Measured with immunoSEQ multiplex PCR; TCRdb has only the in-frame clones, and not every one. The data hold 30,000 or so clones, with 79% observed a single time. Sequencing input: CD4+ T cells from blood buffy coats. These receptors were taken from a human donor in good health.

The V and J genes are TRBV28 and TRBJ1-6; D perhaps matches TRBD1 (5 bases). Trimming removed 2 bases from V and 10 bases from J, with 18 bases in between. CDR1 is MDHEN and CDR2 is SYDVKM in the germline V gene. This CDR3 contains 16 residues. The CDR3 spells CASSLIGDHRISPLHF. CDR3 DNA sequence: TGTGCCAGCAGTTTAATTGGGGATCACAGGATCTCACCCCTCCACTTT.

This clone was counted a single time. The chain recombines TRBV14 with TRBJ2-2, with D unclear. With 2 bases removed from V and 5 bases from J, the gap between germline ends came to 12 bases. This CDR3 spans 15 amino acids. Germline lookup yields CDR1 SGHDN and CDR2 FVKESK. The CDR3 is CASSQLGGATGELFF. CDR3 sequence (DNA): TGTGCCAGCAGCCAATTGGGTGGAGCAACCGGGGAGCTGTTTTTT. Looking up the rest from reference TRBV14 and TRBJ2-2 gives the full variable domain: EAGVTQFPSHSVIEKGQTVTLRCDPISGHDNLYWYRRVMGKEIKFLLHFVKESKQDESGMPNNRFLAERTGGTYSTLKVQPAELEDSGVYFCASSQLGGATGELFFGEGSRLTVL.

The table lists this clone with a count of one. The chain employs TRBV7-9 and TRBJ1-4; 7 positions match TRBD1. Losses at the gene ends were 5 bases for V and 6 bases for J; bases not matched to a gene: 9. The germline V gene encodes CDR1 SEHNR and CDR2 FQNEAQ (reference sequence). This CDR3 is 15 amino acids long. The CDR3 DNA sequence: TGTGCCAGCAGCCGTTTCTACAGGGGCGATGAAAAACTGTTTTTT. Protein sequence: CASSRFYRGDEKLFF.

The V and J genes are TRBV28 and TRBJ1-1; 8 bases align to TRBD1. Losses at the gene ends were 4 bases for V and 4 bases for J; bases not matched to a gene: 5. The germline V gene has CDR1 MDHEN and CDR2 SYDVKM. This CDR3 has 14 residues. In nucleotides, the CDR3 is TGTGCCAGCAGTTCAGGACAGGGAGGCACTGAAGCTTTCTTT. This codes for CASSSGQGGTEAFF.

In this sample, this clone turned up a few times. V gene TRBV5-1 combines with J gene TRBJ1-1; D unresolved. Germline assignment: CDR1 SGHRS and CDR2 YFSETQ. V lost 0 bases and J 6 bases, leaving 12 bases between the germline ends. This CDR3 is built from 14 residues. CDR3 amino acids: CASSLDWGPAEAFF. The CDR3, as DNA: TGCGCCAGCAGCTTGGATTGGGGTCCTGCTGAAGCTTTCTTT.

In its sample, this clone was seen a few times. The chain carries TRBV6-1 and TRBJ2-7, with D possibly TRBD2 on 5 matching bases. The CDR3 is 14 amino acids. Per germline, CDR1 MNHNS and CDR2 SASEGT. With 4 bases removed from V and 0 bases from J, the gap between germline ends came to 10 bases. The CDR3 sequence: CASSAEGPSYEQYF. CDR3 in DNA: TGTGCCAGCAGTGCAGAGGGCCCCTCCTACGAGCAGTACTTC.

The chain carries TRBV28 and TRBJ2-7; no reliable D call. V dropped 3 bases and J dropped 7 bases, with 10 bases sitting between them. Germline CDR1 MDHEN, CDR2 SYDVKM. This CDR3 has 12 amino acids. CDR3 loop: CASSFSRWEQYF. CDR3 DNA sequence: TGTGCCAGCAGTTTCAGCAGGTGGGAGCAGTACTTC.

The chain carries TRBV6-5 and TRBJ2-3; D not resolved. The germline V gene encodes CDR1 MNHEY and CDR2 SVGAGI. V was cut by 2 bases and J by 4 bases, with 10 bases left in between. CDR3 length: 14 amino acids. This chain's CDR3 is CASSYRQVPDTQYF. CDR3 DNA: TGTGCCAGCAGTTACCGGCAGGTCCCAGATACGCAGTATTTT.

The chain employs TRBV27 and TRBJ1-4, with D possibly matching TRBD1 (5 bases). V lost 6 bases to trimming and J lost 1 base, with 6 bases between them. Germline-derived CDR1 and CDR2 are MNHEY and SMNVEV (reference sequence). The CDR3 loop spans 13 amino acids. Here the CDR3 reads CASRGRTNEKLFF. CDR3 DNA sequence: TGTGCCAGCAGGGGGCGAACTAATGAAAAACTGTTTTTT.

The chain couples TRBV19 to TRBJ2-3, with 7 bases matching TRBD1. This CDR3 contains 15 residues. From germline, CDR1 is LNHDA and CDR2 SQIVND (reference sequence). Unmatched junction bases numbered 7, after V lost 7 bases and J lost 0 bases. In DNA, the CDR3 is TGTGCCAGTAAAGAAAGGGGGCCGAGCACAGATACGCAGTATTTT. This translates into CASKERGPSTDTQYF.

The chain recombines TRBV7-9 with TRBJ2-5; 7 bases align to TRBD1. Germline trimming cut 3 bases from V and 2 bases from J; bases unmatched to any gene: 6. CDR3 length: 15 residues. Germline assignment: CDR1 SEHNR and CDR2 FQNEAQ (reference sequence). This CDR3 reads CASSFPGTVQETQYF. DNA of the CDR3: TGTGCCAGCAGCTTCCCCGGGACAGTTCAAGAGACCCAGTACTTC. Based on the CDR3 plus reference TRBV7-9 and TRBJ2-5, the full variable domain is DTGVSQNPRHKITKRGQNVTFRCDPISEHNRLYWYRQTLGQGPEFLTYFQNEAQLEKSRLLSDRFSAERPKGSFSTLEIQRTEQGDSAMYLCASSFPGTVQETQYFGPGTRLLVL.

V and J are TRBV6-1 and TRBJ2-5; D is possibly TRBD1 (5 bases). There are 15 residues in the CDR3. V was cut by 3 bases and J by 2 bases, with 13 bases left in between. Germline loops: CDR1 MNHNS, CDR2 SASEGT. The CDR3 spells CASSDQNRRQETQYF. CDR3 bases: TGTGCCAGCAGTGATCAAAACAGGAGACAAGAGACCCAGTACTTC.

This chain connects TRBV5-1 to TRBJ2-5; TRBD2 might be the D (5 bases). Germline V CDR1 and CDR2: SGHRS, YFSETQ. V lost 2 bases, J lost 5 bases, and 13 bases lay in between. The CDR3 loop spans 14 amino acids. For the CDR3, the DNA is TGCGCCAGCAGCTTCGCTAGCCGTTTGGAGACCCAGTACTTC. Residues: CASSFASRLETQYF. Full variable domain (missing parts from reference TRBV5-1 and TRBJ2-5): KAGVTQTPRYLIKTRGQQVTLSCSPISGHRSVSWYQQTPGQGLQFLFEYFSETQRNKGNFPGRFSGRQFSNSRSEMNVSTLELGDSALYLCASSFASRLETQYFGPGTRLLVL.

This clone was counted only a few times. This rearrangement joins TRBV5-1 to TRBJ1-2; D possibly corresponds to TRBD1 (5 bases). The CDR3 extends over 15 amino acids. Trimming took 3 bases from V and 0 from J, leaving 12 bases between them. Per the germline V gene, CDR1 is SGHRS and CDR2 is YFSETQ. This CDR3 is CASSYGGDPNYGYTF. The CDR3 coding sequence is TGCGCCAGCAGCTACGGGGGGGATCCTAACTATGGCTACACCTTC.

The CDR3 sequence is CASSLALEGSEQYF. In DNA form, the CDR3 reads TGCGCCAGCAGCTTGGCCCTTGAGGGCTCCGAGCAGTACTTC. The chain joins TRBV5-1 to TRBJ2-7, with D possibly matching TRBD2 (5 bases). The CDR3 contains 14 residues. Trimming pared 0 bases from V and 6 bases from J, leaving 13 bases between. Germline CDR1 reads SGHRS; CDR2 reads YFSETQ.

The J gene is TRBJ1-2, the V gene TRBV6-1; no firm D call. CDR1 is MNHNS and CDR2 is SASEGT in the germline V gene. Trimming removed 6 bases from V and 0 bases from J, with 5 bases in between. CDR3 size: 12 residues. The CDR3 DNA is TGTGCCAGCAGGGTCACTAACTATGGCTACACCTTC. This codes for CASRVTNYGYTF.

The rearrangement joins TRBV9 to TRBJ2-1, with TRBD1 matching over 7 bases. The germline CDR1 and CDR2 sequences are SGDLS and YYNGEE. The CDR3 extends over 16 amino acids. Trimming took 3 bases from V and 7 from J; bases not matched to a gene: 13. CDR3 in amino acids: CASSASYRGEWNEQFF. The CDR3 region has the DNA TGTGCCAGCAGCGCCTCATACAGGGGCGAGTGGAATGAGCAGTTCTTC.

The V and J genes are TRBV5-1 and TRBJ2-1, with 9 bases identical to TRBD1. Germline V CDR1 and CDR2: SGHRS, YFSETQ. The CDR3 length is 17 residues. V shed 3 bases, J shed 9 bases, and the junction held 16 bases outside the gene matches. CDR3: CASSYPPGQGGLAEQFF. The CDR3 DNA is TGCGCCAGCAGCTACCCCCCGGGACAGGGTGGGTTAGCTGAGCAGTTCTTC.

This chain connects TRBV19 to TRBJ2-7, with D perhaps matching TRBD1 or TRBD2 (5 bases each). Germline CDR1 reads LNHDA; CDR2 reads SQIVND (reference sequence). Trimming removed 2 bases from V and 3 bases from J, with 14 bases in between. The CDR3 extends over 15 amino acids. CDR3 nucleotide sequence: TGTGCCAGTAGTATACAGTGGGGACCGTTCTACGAGCAGTACTTC. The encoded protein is CASSIQWGPFYEQYF.

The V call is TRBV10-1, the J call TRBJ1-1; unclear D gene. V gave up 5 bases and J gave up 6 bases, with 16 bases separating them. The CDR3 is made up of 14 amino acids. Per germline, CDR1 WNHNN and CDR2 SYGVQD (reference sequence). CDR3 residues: CASSPSDLPPEAFF. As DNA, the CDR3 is TGCGCCAGCAGTCCAAGTGACCTCCCACCTGAAGCTTTCTTT.